These 12 T cell receptor beta chains originate from one sample sequenced in a study of cytomegalovirus exposure and HLA in healthy donors. Clones were sequenced by immunoSEQ multiplex PCR, and TCRdb holds only the in-frame ones, with some missing. This sample has 100,000 to 150,000 clones, with more than 95% found just once. The sequenced sample was PBMCs. These receptor sequences come from a man between 18 and 35 years old in good health and CMV-seronegative.

The V call is TRBV7-3, the J call TRBJ2-1, with TRBD2 identical over 8 bases. CDR1 is SGHTA, CDR2 FQGTGA, per germline. The CDR3 has 18 residues. V was pared by 4 bases and J by 6 bases, with 17 bases of the junction left unmatched. The CDR3 nucleotides are TGTGCCAGCAGCTCCGTAACCTTAACTAGCGGTAGAACCAATGAGCAGTTCTTC. It is translated as CASSSVTLTSGRTNEQFF.

The chain is built from TRBV27 and TRBJ2-7; 9 bases agree with TRBD1. Trimming at V came to 5 bases and at J to 2 bases, leaving 4 bases not matched to a gene. The V gene's germline CDR1 is MNHEY and CDR2 SMNVEV (reference sequence). The CDR3 length is 14 residues. The CDR3 DNA is TGTGCCAGCAGTCCATACAGGGGGCCCTACGAGCAGTACTTC. This translates into CASSPYRGPYEQYF.

The chain couples TRBV30 to TRBJ2-7; possible D gene TRBD1, 5 bases. Germline CDR1 is GTSNPN and CDR2 is SVGIG (reference sequence). The CDR3 runs 12 residues. V gave up 4 bases and J gave up 0 bases, with 7 bases separating them. The CDR3 loop is CAWTGISYEQYF. The CDR3, as DNA: TGTGCCTGGACAGGGATCTCCTACGAGCAGTACTTC.

The rearrangement uses TRBV27 and TRBJ2-3, with unresolved D. Trimming took off 8 bases at V and 0 bases at J, with 15 bases between the two ends. CDR1 is MNHEY, CDR2 SMNVEV, per germline (reference sequence). The CDR3 extends over 15 amino acids. The CDR3 nucleotides read TGTGCCAGCTCGTACCAAGCGATAAGCACAGATACGCAGTATTTT. This codes for CASSYQAISTDTQYF.

The gene calls are TRBV28 and TRBJ2-1; TRBD2 aligns across 11 bases. The germline gives CDR1 MDHEN, CDR2 SYDVKM. The J segment lost 6 bases and the V segment lost 7 bases, leaving 11 bases of the junction unmatched. CDR3 size: 16 residues. The CDR3 is CASTSVSGRALNEQFF. The CDR3 coding sequence is TGTGCCAGCACCTCGGTTAGCGGGAGGGCCCTCAATGAGCAGTTCTTC.

This clone was detected only once. The chain carries TRBV18 and TRBJ1-5, with a weak D call TRBD1 (6 bases). Germline V CDR1 and CDR2: KGHSH, LQKENI. The CDR3 length is 16 residues. Trimming shortened V by 1 base and J by 2 bases, and 12 bases separated the two germline ends. The CDR3 nucleotides read TGTGCCAGCTCACCACGGGGGGGGCAAGGCAATCAGCCCCAGCATTTT. Its protein product is CASSPRGGQGNQPQHF.

The CDR3 DNA follows: TGTGCCAGCAGCTTGAGGACAGGGACCGACTATGGCTACACCTTC. As protein: CASSLRTGTDYGYTF. This sequence joins TRBV5-4 and TRBJ1-2, with 8 bases identical to TRBD1. The CDR3 has 15 amino acids. The V gene's germline CDR1 is SGHNT and CDR2 YYREEE (reference sequence). The V segment lost 1 base and the J segment 3 bases; nucleotides outside the gene matches: 5.

J is TRBJ2-3 and V is TRBV2; no definite D call. V shed 2 bases and J shed 4 bases, with 10 bases lying between them. Germline CDR1 is SNHLY and CDR2 is FYNNEI. This CDR3 spans 14 amino acids. The CDR3 region is CASSENPEADTQYF. In DNA form, the CDR3 reads TGTGCCAGCAGTGAAAATCCTGAGGCAGATACGCAGTATTTT.

This chain uses TRBV7-9 with TRBJ2-7, with 9 bases identical to TRBD1. The CDR3 extends over 11 amino acids. V lost 9 bases and J lost 5; bases outside the gene matches: 2. The germline V gene encodes CDR1 SEHNR and CDR2 FQNEAQ (reference sequence). Here the CDR3 DNA reads TGTGCCAGTACAGGGGGCGACGAGCAGTACTTC. Its protein is CASTGGDEQYF. The full variable domain, its missing parts supplied by reference TRBV7-9 and TRBJ2-7, is DTGVSQNPRHKITKRGQNVTFRCDPISEHNRLYWYRQTLGQGPEFLTYFQNEAQLEKSRLLSDRFSAERPKGSFSTLEIQRTEQGDSAMYLCASTGGDEQYFGPGTRLTVT.

This clone was observed a handful of times. The CDR3 region has the DNA TGTGCCAGCAGCCCCGCCCCCACTAGGAGGCTGAAGACCCAGTACTTC. Its protein is CASSPAPTRRLKTQYF. The genes are TRBV13 and TRBJ2-5; TRBD2 is a possible D gene (5 bases). This CDR3 comprises 16 residues. V dropped 5 bases and J dropped 6 bases, with 22 bases sitting between them. The germline V gene has CDR1 PRHDT and CDR2 FYEKMQ (reference sequence).

The V and J genes are TRBV10-2 and TRBJ2-7, with 9 bases matching TRBD2. Germline trimming cut 5 bases from V and 0 bases from J; bases unmatched to any gene: 8. The CDR3 has 16 residues. CDR1 and CDR2 (germline): WSHSY, SAAADI. CDR3 coding DNA: TGCGCCAGCAGTAGGCTAGCGGGACTTTCCTCCTACGAGCAGTACTTC. This encodes CASSRLAGLSSYEQYF.

The chain links TRBV13 to TRBJ2-1; 7 bases fit TRBD1. The CDR3 has 16 residues. V gave up 5 bases and J gave up 8 bases; unmatched junction bases: 15. CDR1 and CDR2 (germline): PRHDT, FYEKMQ (reference sequence). CDR3 loop: CASSTPDRMGVDEQFF. CDR3 bases: TGTGCCAGCAGCACTCCGGACAGGATGGGGGTCGATGAGCAGTTCTTC.